This entry lists 29 T cell receptor beta chains sequenced from one sample in a study of blood T cell repertoires in COVID-19. The method was immunoSEQ multiplex PCR; TCRdb's version includes in-frame clones alone and lacks a portion of them. The data contain roughly 390,000 clones, more than 70% of them singletons. Input material: peripheral blood. All receptors come from a woman in her twenties or thirties with COVID-19, enrolled during active disease.

The rearrangement links TRBV6-6 to TRBJ1-6; TRBD1 aligns across 8 bases. The CDR3 totals 13 residues. Germline trimming cut 10 bases from V and 7 bases from J; bases unmatched to any gene: 6. The V gene's germline CDR1 is MNHNY and CDR2 SVGAGI (reference sequence). This chain's CDR3 is CATRDRNNSPLHF. The CDR3, as DNA: TGTGCCACTAGGGACAGGAACAATTCACCCCTCCACTTT.

This clone was found once. The chain uses TRBV19 and TRBJ2-2; D gene uncertain. The CDR3 has 13 residues. The V and J ends lost 0 bases and 7 bases respectively, with 6 bases between them. Germline V lookup: CDR1 LNHDA, CDR2 SQIVND (reference sequence). CDR3 in amino acids: CASSIDPHGELFF. The DNA for the CDR3 is TGTGCCAGTAGTATAGATCCCCACGGGGAGCTGTTTTTT.

CDR3 coding DNA: TGCGCCAGCAGCCCCCCAGGGGTCGGCGTCGTTTACACCTTC. Protein sequence: CASSPPGVGVVYTF. This sequence joins TRBV5-1 and TRBJ1-2; a weak D match, TRBD1 (6 bases). Between the trimmed V and J ends, which lost 4 bases and 11 bases, there was a span of 21 bases. Germline lookup yields CDR1 SGHRS and CDR2 YFSETQ. The CDR3 runs to 14 residues. Variable domain in full (rest from reference TRBV5-1 and TRBJ1-2): KAGVTQTPRYLIKTRGQQVTLSCSPISGHRSVSWYQQTPGQGLQFLFEYFSETQRNKGNFPGRFSGRQFSNSRSEMNVSTLELGDSALYLCASSPPGVGVVYTFGSGTRLTVV.

In this sample, this clone turned up a few times. CDR3 protein: CASRPRAGPNQPQHF. CDR3 in DNA: TGTGCCAGCAGACCCCGGGCGGGGCCCAATCAGCCCCAGCATTTT. The genes are TRBV2 and TRBJ1-5; weak D call: TRBD1 (5 bases). Trimming left V 6 bases short and J 3 bases short, with 15 bases between. The CDR3 has 15 amino acids. The germline V gene has CDR1 SNHLY and CDR2 FYNNEI.

The CDR3 DNA sequence: TGTGCCAGTAGGACGACAGGGGACAGACTCCGAGTTCCCGATGAGCAGTTCTTC. Amino acid sequence: CASRTTGDRLRVPDEQFF. V is TRBV19 and J is TRBJ2-1, with 8 positions matching TRBD1. Losses at the gene ends were 6 bases for V and 8 bases for J; bases not matched to a gene: 21. The CDR3 totals 18 residues. CDR1 and CDR2 (germline): LNHDA, SQIVND (reference sequence).

The chain recombines TRBV12-1 with TRBJ2-5; TRBD1, as called in the table, went unchecked against the DNA. TRBV12-1 is designated a pseudogene. CDR3 size: 15 residues. For the CDR3, the DNA is TGTGCCAGCAGCCCGAATACAGGGGTCACAGAGACCCAGTACTTC. Residues: CASSPNTGVTETQYF.

The V call is TRBV14, the J call TRBJ2-3; 8 bases agree with TRBD1. V was clipped by 3 bases and J by 4 bases; unmatched bases: 6. Germline assignment: CDR1 SGHDN and CDR2 FVKESK. The CDR3 loop spans 15 amino acids. The CDR3 loop reads CASSQITGGADTQYF. CDR3 nucleotide sequence: TGTGCCAGCAGCCAGATTACAGGGGGAGCAGATACGCAGTATTTT.

The V gene is TRBV5-5, the J gene TRBJ1-2; 7 nucleotides line up with TRBD1. Germline-derived CDR1 and CDR2 are SGHKS and YYEKEE (reference sequence). After removal of 4 bases from V and 7 bases from J, the junction contained 16 bases not matched to a gene. This CDR3 is 16 amino acids long. The CDR3 coding sequence is TGTGCCAGCAGCAAACCCCGACAGGGTACGGGGACTGGCTACACCTTC. It specifies CASSKPRQGTGTGYTF.

The chain couples TRBV9 to TRBJ2-1; D call uncertain. Germline V gene sequence: CDR1 SGDLS, CDR2 YYNGEE. The CDR3 sequence is 12 residues long. V lost 2 bases and J 6 bases, leaving 6 bases between the germline ends. CDR3 residues: CASSVLPNEQFF. The CDR3 coding sequence is TGTGCCAGCAGCGTCCTCCCCAATGAGCAGTTCTTC.

This clone was recorded once. The chain joins TRBV6-5 to TRBJ2-7; 8 positions match TRBD1. The CDR3 has 14 residues. Per germline, CDR1 MNHEY and CDR2 SVGAGI. Trimming took 6 bases from V and 7 from J; bases not matched to a gene: 11. CDR3 nucleotides: TGTGCCAGCAGCCCCGGGACAGGTGCCACGGAGCAGTACTTC. Its protein is CASSPGTGATEQYF.

The gene calls are TRBV24-1 and TRBJ2-4; TRBD1 aligns across 11 bases. V gave up 4 bases and J gave up 6 bases; unmatched junction bases: 10. CDR3 length equals 17 residues. Germline CDR1 is KGHDR and CDR2 is SFDVKD. Here the CDR3 DNA reads TGTGCCACCAGTGAAGCCCCCGGACAGGGGGCCGGAAACATTCAGTACTTC. Protein product: CATSEAPGQGAGNIQYF.

V is TRBV11-2 and J is TRBJ1-3, with unresolved D. The CDR3 loop spans 15 amino acids. Germline V gene sequence: CDR1 SGHAT, CDR2 FQNNGV. The V end was cut by 5 bases, the J end by 4 bases, with 15 bases between. The CDR3 DNA follows: TGTGCCAGCAGCATCGAGGCCGGGATCGGAAACACCATATATTTT. Its protein product is CASSIEAGIGNTIYF.

V gene TRBV13 combines with J gene TRBJ2-3; TRBD1 agrees at 7 bases. Germline CDR1 reads PRHDT; CDR2 reads FYEKMQ (reference sequence). After removal of 4 bases from V and 1 base from J, the junction contained 8 bases not matched to a gene. This CDR3 region has 16 residues. The CDR3 DNA reads as TGTGCCAGCAGCTCCAGACAGGGATGGGGCACAGATACGCAGTATTTT. Its protein product is CASSSRQGWGTDTQYF.

This clone was seen just once. The CDR3 is CAISDLSGVNTGELFF. The CDR3 DNA reads TGTGCCATCAGCGATTTAAGCGGGGTTAACACCGGGGAGCTGTTTTTT. The rearrangement links TRBV10-3 to TRBJ2-2, with 7 bases that match TRBD2. CDR3 size: 16 residues. The germline CDR1 and CDR2 sequences are ENHRY and SYGVKD. V trimming: 6 bases; J trimming: 2 bases; junction bases outside the gene matches: 9.

The gene calls are TRBV28 and TRBJ2-2; 12 bases align to TRBD2. This CDR3 comprises 19 residues. Germline CDR1 and CDR2: MDHEN and SYDVKM. Trimming at V came to 6 bases and at J to 4 bases, leaving 15 bases not matched to a gene. The DNA for the CDR3 is TGTGCCAGCAGCCCGTATAGGGCTAGCGGGAGGGCGGGCACCGGGGAGCTGTTTTTT. Translated: CASSPYRASGRAGTGELFF.

This clone has just one count. Other DNA sequences in the same sample also yield this CDR3. V is TRBV5-1 and J is TRBJ2-7; a weak D match, TRBD2 (6 bases). Germline V gene data show CDR1 as SGHRS and CDR2 as YFSETQ. The CDR3 is 13 amino acids. Trimming shortened V by 4 bases and J by 2 bases, and 10 bases separated the two germline ends. The CDR3 region is CASSPEGAYEQYF. The DNA for the CDR3 is TGCGCCAGCAGCCCGGAGGGCGCCTACGAGCAGTACTTC.

J is TRBJ2-3 and V is TRBV3-1 (or the pseudogene TRBV3-2); D gene unclear. Trimming removed 4 bases at V and 4 bases at J, with 9 bases between. The CDR3 totals 13 residues. Germline V gives CDR1 LGHDT, CDR2 YNNKEL (reference sequence). The CDR3 nucleotides read TGTGCCAGCAGCCTACTCAGCGCAGATACGCAGTATTTT. It translates to CASSLLSADTQYF.

This clone showed up just once. This chain joins TRBV4-1 and TRBJ2-1; 8 bases are shared with TRBD2. This CDR3 comprises 17 residues. Germline V lookup: CDR1 MGHRA, CDR2 YSYEKL. Trimming removed 2 bases from V and 5 bases from J; junction bases left unmatched: 11. CDR3 protein: CASSQNWAGLGNNEQFF. Here the CDR3 DNA reads TGCGCCAGCAGCCAAAACTGGGCGGGACTAGGGAACAATGAGCAGTTCTTC.

The V and J genes are TRBV6-6 and TRBJ2-7; D may be TRBD2 (6 bases). There are 16 residues in the CDR3. The V gene lost 7 bases and the J gene lost 1 base, with 20 bases spanning the gap. Germline loops: CDR1 MNHNY, CDR2 SVGAGI (reference sequence). CDR3 coding DNA: TGTGCCAGCAATCCCCCCCCCGGGGGTGGATCCTACGAGCAGTACTTC. This gives the protein CASNPPPGGGSYEQYF.

The chain is built from TRBV2 and TRBJ2-3; 10 bases agree with TRBD2. The germline gives CDR1 SNHLY, CDR2 FYNNEI. Trimming removed 8 bases from V and 4 bases from J; junction bases left unmatched: 3. CDR3 size: 13 residues. The CDR3 protein is CASAAGGADTQYF. DNA for the CDR3: TGTGCCAGCGCAGCGGGAGGGGCAGATACGCAGTATTTT. The full variable domain, completed using reference TRBV2 and TRBJ2-3, is EPEVTQTPSHQVTQMGQEVILRCVPISNHLYFYWYRQILGQKVEFLVSFYNNEISEKSEIFDDQFSVERPDGSNFTLKIRSTKLEDSAMYFCASAAGGADTQYFGPGTRLTVL.

The chain couples TRBV28 to TRBJ1-2; a possible D gene is TRBD1 (6 bases). V was trimmed by 5 bases and J by 8 bases, leaving 18 bases between them. This CDR3 spans 14 amino acids. Germline CDR1 and CDR2: MDHEN and SYDVKM. The CDR3 spells CASSPETGRLGYTF. The CDR3 DNA sequence: TGTGCCAGCAGTCCAGAGACAGGCCGCCTCGGCTACACCTTC.

This clone was observed a few times. This rearrangement joins TRBV6-5 to TRBJ2-7; D gene unclear. The CDR3 contains 13 residues. Trimming left V 8 bases short and J 0 bases short, with 11 bases between. Germline CDR1 is MNHEY and CDR2 is SVGAGI. The CDR3 DNA follows: TGTGCCAGCGCGGAGCATAACTCCTACGAGCAGTACTTC. This encodes CASAEHNSYEQYF.

The rearrangement uses TRBV28 and TRBJ1-1; 8 bases agree with TRBD1. CDR1 is MDHEN and CDR2 is SYDVKM in the germline V gene. The V gene end was trimmed by 5 bases and the J gene end by 5 bases; junction bases not matched to a gene: 10. The CDR3 is made up of 15 amino acids. The CDR3 nucleotides read TGTGCCAGCAGTCCCCAGACAGGGGAGATGACTGAAGCTTTCTTT. Its protein is CASSPQTGEMTEAFF.

J is TRBJ2-2 and V is TRBV9; 7 nucleotides match TRBD2. The CDR3 totals 14 residues. After removal of 5 bases from V and 3 bases from J, the junction contained 4 bases not matched to a gene. The germline V gene encodes CDR1 SGDLS and CDR2 YYNGEE. This chain's CDR3 is CASRAGRDTGELFF. CDR3 nucleotides: TGTGCCAGCAGGGCGGGGAGGGACACCGGGGAGCTGTTTTTT. The variable domain in full, completed from reference TRBV9 and TRBJ2-2, reads DSGVTQTPKHLITATGQRVTLRCSPRSGDLSVYWYQQSLDQGLQFLIQYYNGEERAKGNILERFSAQQFPDLHSELNLSSLELGDSALYFCASRAGRDTGELFFGEGSRLTVL.

The chain employs TRBV28 and TRBJ2-5; 11 bases are a match to TRBD2. J lost 5 bases, V lost 2 bases, and 4 bases had no gene match. Germline V gene lookup returns CDR1 MDHEN and CDR2 SYDVKM. The CDR3 runs to 15 residues. CDR3 sequence: CASSLLAGGWETQYF. The CDR3 region has the DNA TGTGCCAGCAGTTTACTAGCGGGAGGATGGGAGACCCAGTACTTC.

The chain carries TRBV6-5 and TRBJ2-7; D perhaps matches TRBD2 (5 bases). Deletions cut 8 bases from V and 4 bases from J, with 18 bases between. The V gene's germline CDR1 is MNHEY and CDR2 SVGAGI. There are 14 residues in the CDR3. Here the CDR3 reads CASDIGWGDYEQYF. The CDR3 DNA sequence: TGTGCCAGCGATATAGGATGGGGAGATTACGAGCAGTACTTC.

The chain employs TRBV11-2 and TRBJ2-1; 8 bases fit TRBD2. V trimming: 5 bases; J trimming: 8 bases; junction bases outside the gene matches: 8. Per germline, CDR1 SGHAT and CDR2 FQNNGV. This CDR3 is built from 14 residues. CDR3 coding DNA: TGTGCCAGCAGCGGAGGGACTAGAGCGGATGAGCAGTTCTTC. Encoded protein: CASSGGTRADEQFF.

With regard to this clone: Other DNA sequences in this specimen translate into the identical CDR3. The rearrangement uses TRBV28 and TRBJ1-1; no definite D call. This CDR3 has 13 amino acids. Germline lookup yields CDR1 MDHEN and CDR2 SYDVKM. V lost 5 bases and J lost 1, with 8 bases in between. The CDR3 region has the DNA TGTGCCAGCAGTCTCCCAGGGAACACTGAAGCTTTCTTT. Translation gives CASSLPGNTEAFF.

This clone showed up just once. The chain joins TRBV2 to TRBJ2-3; 8 nucleotides agree with TRBD2. The length of the CDR3 is 17 residues. The V gene end was trimmed by 2 bases and the J gene end by 2 bases; junction bases not matched to a gene: 9. The germline V gene encodes CDR1 SNHLY and CDR2 FYNNEI. CDR3 loop: CASSEWGLAGYTDTQYF. In DNA, the CDR3 is TGTGCCAGCAGTGAATGGGGGCTAGCGGGTTACACAGATACGCAGTATTTT.